This T cell receptor (beta chain) appears in the sequencing data of a study of memory CD4+ T cells and cytomegalovirus serostatus. Study-wide context: Donors were healthy Belgian adults, some 10 CMV seropositive and some 24 seronegative. Notes on the study in general: Repertoires predicted CMV serostatus with median bootstrapped AUC of about 0.95. About two fifths of the roughly 150 known CMV-associated TCRbeta sequences appeared in CD4+ memory.

The method was immunoSEQ multiplex PCR; TCRdb's version includes in-frame clones alone and lacks a portion of them. The table lists about 92,000 clones, about four fifths of them singletons. The sort gate was single viable CD3+CD4+CD8-CD45RO+ cells for memory CD4+ T cells. Serostatus was set by detecting CMV pp150, pp28, p38, p52 IgG. In the case of this clone: Its antigen is still unknown.

This CDR3 is 15 amino acids long. Germline trimming cut 7 bases from V and 3 bases from J; bases unmatched to any gene: 10. CDR1 and CDR2 (germline): SGHRS, YFSETQ. The receptor was isolated from an adult in good health and CMV-seropositive. What was sequenced was memory CD4+ T cells from blood. J is TRBJ1-1 and V is TRBV5-1; 9 bases are a match to TRBD1. The CDR3 sequence: CASRDRAIFYTEAFF. The CDR3, as DNA: TGCGCCAGCCGGGACAGGGCTATTTTTTACACTGAAGCTTTCTTT.